This passage covers 26 T cell receptor beta chains from one sample sequenced in a study of beta chain features in type 1 diabetes. The isolated RNA, all of it, was reverse transcribed, so expressed TCRB transcripts were what got sequenced. Measured with immunoSEQ multiplex PCR; TCRdb has only the in-frame clones, and not every one. The data hold fewer than 150,000 clones, with 6.9% observed a single time. What was sequenced was central memory CD4+ T cells from blood. The origin of the receptors is a woman aged 25 to 39 in good health.

There are a few counts of this clone. The J gene is TRBJ2-1, the V gene TRBV19; 9 positions agree with TRBD2. This CDR3 comprises 16 residues. CDR1 and CDR2 (germline): LNHDA, SQIVND (reference sequence). With V trimmed by 0 bases and J by 7 bases, 7 bases remained unmatched. CDR3 DNA sequence: TGTGCCAGTAGTATAGATGGCGGGAGGGCGGGGAATGAGCAGTTCTTC. Its protein product is CASSIDGGRAGNEQFF.

The V and J genes are TRBV6-6 and TRBJ2-2; TRBD1 is a possible D gene (5 bases). The CDR3 has 16 residues. V was clipped by 0 bases and J by 1 base, with 9 bases between them. The V gene's germline CDR1 is MNHNY and CDR2 SVGAGI (reference sequence). The CDR3 region is CASSYSLRGNTGELFF. CDR3 DNA: TGTGCCAGCAGTTACTCGCTAAGGGGGAACACCGGGGAGCTGTTTTTT.

V is TRBV10-3 and J is TRBJ2-7, with D possibly being TRBD2 (6 bases). The CDR3 spans 15 residues. Looked up from germline, CDR1 is ENHRY and CDR2 is SYGVKD. V was pared by 0 bases and J by 6 bases, with 15 bases between. The CDR3 DNA reads TGTGCCATCAGTGAGTCTACTACTAGCTCATCCGAGCAGTACTTC. Protein product: CAISESTTSSSEQYF.

V gene TRBV7-2 combines with J gene TRBJ2-1; 7 positions match TRBD1. The CDR3 covers 13 residues. CDR1 and CDR2 from the germline V gene are SGHTA and FQGNSA. J gave up 9 bases and V 1 base, and 3 bases lay outside the gene matches. CDR3 nucleotides: TGTGCCAGCAGCTTAGAACAGGGGATTGAGCAGTTCTTC. Its protein is CASSLEQGIEQFF.

The rearrangement joins TRBV7-2 to TRBJ2-3; the D is unclear. CDR3 length: 13 amino acids. Trimming cost V 5 bases and J 3 bases, with 9 bases left between them. Germline V CDR1 and CDR2: SGHTA, FQGNSA. The CDR3 protein is CASSPQATDTQYF. In DNA, the CDR3 is TGTGCCAGCAGCCCGCAAGCGACAGATACGCAGTATTTT. Combining the CDR3 with reference TRBV7-2 and TRBJ2-3 gives the whole variable domain GAGVSQSPSNKVTEKGKDVELRCDPISGHTALYWYRQSLGQGLEFLIYFQGNSAPDKSGLPSDRFSAERTGGSVSTLTIQRTQQEDSAVYLCASSPQATDTQYFGPGTRLTVL.

The sample holds a few counts of this clone. The chain combines TRBV5-1 with TRBJ2-3; 10 positions match TRBD1. Germline trimming cut 4 bases from V and 1 base from J; bases unmatched to any gene: 3. The CDR3 runs 15 residues. Germline CDR1 is SGHRS and CDR2 is YFSETQ. CDR3: CASSGQGGGTDTQYF. The DNA of the CDR3 is TGCGCCAGCAGCGGACAGGGGGGGGGCACAGATACGCAGTATTTT.

This clone was observed a handful of times. The rearrangement uses TRBV6-5 and TRBJ1-4, with 7 bases fitting TRBD1. The germline gives CDR1 MNHEY, CDR2 SVGAGI. After removal of 4 bases from V and 7 bases from J, the junction contained 9 bases not matched to a gene. The CDR3 is made up of 15 amino acids. CDR3 DNA: TGTGCCAGCAGTTCAGGGGGGCCAGGGGTTGAAAAACTGTTTTTT. This translates into CASSSGGPGVEKLFF.

The rearrangement joins TRBV5-4 to TRBJ1-1; no reliable D call. The CDR3 consists of 14 residues. With 2 bases removed from V and 0 bases from J, the gap between germline ends came to 8 bases. Germline lookup yields CDR1 SGHNT and CDR2 YYREEE (reference sequence). In DNA, the CDR3 is TGTGCCAGCAGCTTACAGCTTCTGAACACTGAAGCTTTCTTT. It translates to CASSLQLLNTEAFF.

This clone was detected a few times. The V and J genes are TRBV7-2 and TRBJ2-6; 7 nucleotides line up with TRBD1. The CDR3 is made up of 17 amino acids. J was trimmed by 0 bases and V by 6 bases; bases with no gene match: 8. Germline V gene lookup returns CDR1 SGHTA and CDR2 FQGNSA. The DNA of the CDR3 is TGTGCCAGCAGGTCAACGGGACAGAGCTCTGGGGCCAACGTCCTGACTTTC. Translation: CASRSTGQSSGANVLTF.

This clone was seen more than once but under ten times. This chain joins TRBV9 and TRBJ2-7; 11 bases are shared with TRBD1. The CDR3 sequence is 17 residues long. The ends lost 0 bases at V and 4 bases at J; junction bases unmatched: 9. CDR1 is SGDLS and CDR2 is YYNGEE in the germline V gene. The CDR3 bases are TGTGCCAGCAGCGTAGATGCGGGACAGGGGGACTCGTACGAGCAGTACTTC. Its translation: CASSVDAGQGDSYEQYF.

The chain uses TRBV11-2 and TRBJ2-2; D call uncertain. The CDR3 has 12 amino acids. Trimming took off 5 bases at V and 9 bases at J, with 10 bases between the two ends. Germline CDR1 SGHAT, CDR2 FQNNGV. The CDR3 DNA sequence: TGTGCCAGCAGCCCAGGAATCCGGGAGCTGTTTTTT. It yields the protein CASSPGIRELFF.

The genes are TRBV6-1 and TRBJ1-1, with D uncertain. CDR1 and CDR2 from the germline V gene are MNHNS and SASEGT. This CDR3 has 15 residues. Trimming took off 6 bases at V and 1 base at J, with 15 bases between the two ends. CDR3 in amino acids: CASRTSQVQNTEAFF. The CDR3 bases are TGTGCCAGCAGGACATCCCAGGTGCAGAACACTGAAGCTTTCTTT.

The sample holds many counts of this clone. The chain joins TRBV5-1 to TRBJ2-3, with 9 bases lining up with TRBD2. V lost 0 bases to trimming and J lost 1 base; unmatched junction nucleotides: 3. Germline assignment: CDR1 SGHRS and CDR2 YFSETQ. The CDR3 consists of 16 residues. The CDR3 DNA reads as TGCGCCAGCAGCTTGGTCCTAGCGGGGCGCACAGATACGCAGTATTTT. It codes for CASSLVLAGRTDTQYF.

The V gene is TRBV6-1, the J gene TRBJ2-6, with D tentatively TRBD1 (6 bases). Germline loops: CDR1 MNHNS, CDR2 SASEGT. The CDR3 covers 15 residues. V lost 6 bases and J 0 bases, leaving 9 bases between the germline ends. The CDR3 loop is CASRGTSSGANVLTF. The CDR3 coding sequence is TGTGCCAGCAGGGGGACATCCTCTGGGGCCAACGTCCTGACTTTC.

This chain connects TRBV2 to TRBJ2-3, with D perhaps TRBD2 (6 bases). V was pared by 6 bases and J by 1 base, with 17 bases between. The germline gives CDR1 SNHLY, CDR2 FYNNEI. The CDR3 is made up of 16 amino acids. This CDR3 is CASSFSGTRGTDTQYF. CDR3 nucleotide sequence: TGTGCCAGCAGCTTCTCCGGGACTCGGGGCACAGATACGCAGTATTTT.

This clone was seen a few times. This chain uses TRBV9 with TRBJ2-7; 9 nucleotides match TRBD1. Germline V gene lookup returns CDR1 SGDLS and CDR2 YYNGEE. This CDR3 has 16 residues. J lost 0 bases, V lost 4 bases, and 8 bases had no gene match. The CDR3 region has the DNA TGTGCCAGCAGCACCGGGACAGGGATCAACTCCTACGAGCAGTACTTC. This encodes CASSTGTGINSYEQYF.

The V gene is TRBV18, the J gene TRBJ1-1; TRBD1 matches at 7 bases. The germline CDR1 and CDR2 sequences are KGHSH and LQKENI. The CDR3 runs to 15 residues. The ends lost 3 bases at V and 1 base at J; junction bases unmatched: 5. CDR3 sequence (DNA): TGTGCCAGCTCACCGCCGGGACAGCAGAACACTGAAGCTTTCTTT. This sequence encodes CASSPPGQQNTEAFF. The full variable domain, completed using reference TRBV18 and TRBJ1-1, is NAGVMQNPRHLVRRRGQEARLRCSPMKGHSHVYWYRQLPEEGLKFMVYLQKENIIDESGMPKERFSAEFPKEGPSILRIQQVVRGDSAAYFCASSPPGQQNTEAFFGQGTRLTVV.

A remark on this clone: Other DNA sequences from this sample encode an identical CDR3 as well. The chain is built from TRBV10-3 and TRBJ2-1; 10 bases agree with TRBD1. This CDR3 has 14 residues. CDR1 is ENHRY, CDR2 SYGVKD, per germline. J gave up 3 bases and V 6 bases, and 2 bases lay outside the gene matches. This CDR3 reads CAISGTGDYNEQFF. In DNA, the CDR3 is TGTGCCATCAGCGGGACAGGGGACTACAATGAGCAGTTCTTC.

This clone was picked up many times. The genes are TRBV30 and TRBJ2-4; 9 bases align to TRBD1. The CDR3 totals 14 residues. V lost 3 bases, J lost 8 bases, and 8 bases stayed unmatched. The germline V gene encodes CDR1 GTSNPN and CDR2 SVGIG (reference sequence). The CDR3 region has the DNA TGTGCCTGGAGCGATGGACAGGGGTCGGACATTCAGTACTTC. Its protein product is CAWSDGQGSDIQYF.

This clone turned up a few times. This rearrangement joins TRBV2 to TRBJ1-5, with D perhaps TRBD1 (5 bases). The CDR3 consists of 15 residues. The germline V gene encodes CDR1 SNHLY and CDR2 FYNNEI. V gave up 6 bases and J gave up 0 bases, with 12 bases separating them. CDR3 protein: CASRATGSSNQPQHF. Written as DNA, the CDR3 is TGTGCCAGCAGGGCTACAGGTTCTAGCAATCAGCCCCAGCATTTT.

The chain recombines TRBV7-8 with TRBJ2-1; D perhaps matches TRBD1 (6 bases). Germline V lookup: CDR1 SGHVS, CDR2 FQNEAQ. This CDR3 comprises 16 residues. Deletions cut 5 bases from V and 6 bases from J, with 20 bases between. The CDR3 DNA sequence: TGTGCCAGCAGCCCCTGGGGGAGCCAAGGGGGCAATGAGCAGTTCTTC. It yields the protein CASSPWGSQGGNEQFF.

This clone has only a few counts. The V call is TRBV11-1, the J call TRBJ2-5; D is perhaps TRBD1 (6 bases). Trimming left V 5 bases short and J 0 bases short, with 19 bases between. This CDR3 region has 17 residues. From germline, CDR1 is SGHAT and CDR2 FQDESV (reference sequence). CDR3 sequence: CASSPRDTRKYQETQYF. The CDR3 region has the DNA TGTGCCAGCAGCCCACGGGACACGAGAAAGTACCAAGAGACCCAGTACTTC.

This clone was recorded at least ten times. This chain uses TRBV28 with TRBJ1-2, with 11 bases fitting TRBD1. This CDR3 has 13 residues. Trimming at V came to 7 bases and at J to 8 bases, leaving 6 bases not matched to a gene. The germline V gene encodes CDR1 MDHEN and CDR2 SYDVKM. CDR3 DNA sequence: TGTGCCAGCAACCTGGGACAGGGGGACGGCTACACCTTC. It encodes CASNLGQGDGYTF.

The gene calls are TRBV19 and TRBJ2-3; a possible D gene is TRBD2 (6 bases). The length of the CDR3 is 14 residues. The V gene's germline CDR1 is LNHDA and CDR2 SQIVND (reference sequence). V was clipped by 9 bases and J by 4 bases, with 17 bases between them. For the CDR3, the DNA is TGTGCCAGCGCGGCGGGCGGGAAACCAGATACGCAGTATTTT. It codes for CASAAGGKPDTQYF.

This clone was detected a few times. The chain joins TRBV19 to TRBJ2-3; tentative D call: TRBD1 (5 bases). Germline CDR1 is LNHDA and CDR2 is SQIVND (reference sequence). V was cut by 3 bases and J by 0 bases, with 10 bases left in between. The CDR3 totals 15 residues. In DNA form, the CDR3 reads TGTGCCAGTAGTATCGACAGCCTGAGCACAGATACGCAGTATTTT. Translation: CASSIDSLSTDTQYF. Based on the CDR3 plus reference TRBV19 and TRBJ2-3, the full variable domain is DGGITQSPKYLFRKEGQNVTLSCEQNLNHDAMYWYRQDPGQGLRLIYYSQIVNDFQKGDIAEGYSVSREKKESFPLTVTSAQKNPTAFYLCASSIDSLSTDTQYFGPGTRLTVL.

This clone was found a few times. The chain links TRBV11-1 to TRBJ2-1; the D gene is possibly TRBD2 (6 bases). The V end was cut by 1 base, the J end by 9 bases, with 16 bases between. This CDR3 has 15 residues. Germline V lookup: CDR1 SGHAT, CDR2 FQDESV (reference sequence). The CDR3 loop is CASSLDLAWGGEQFF. The CDR3 DNA reads TGTGCCAGCAGCTTAGACCTGGCTTGGGGAGGTGAGCAGTTCTTC.